The 23 T cell receptor beta chains below were found in one sample sequenced in a study of regulatory T cells in long-lasting Graves disease. Arm-PCR of CDR3 regions and iRepertoire HTBI primers were the basis on which TCR beta libraries were built. One entry per CDR3 protein results from TCRdb running MiXCR on the multiplex PCR reads. The table shows approximately 210,000 distinct CDR3 sequences, with around 19% occurring only once. Indicated time point: newly diagnosed GD, antithyroid drugs for less than 3 months. PBMC RNA was the source of the TCR library. The specimen comprised peripheral blood mononuclear cells (PBMCs), sampled at new diagnosis, from a patient treated with antithyroid drugs. The receptors shown here come from a female donor with Graves disease.

This clonotype was counted ten times or more. The rearrangement joins TRBV20-1 to TRBJ2-1; TRBD2 matches at 9 bases. Germline V gives CDR1 DFQATT, CDR2 SNEGSKA (reference sequence). J lost 0 bases, V lost 5 bases, and 5 bases had no gene match. CDR3 length equals 15 residues. CDR3 sequence: CSAGSGGSSYNEQFF. CDR3 in DNA: TGCAGTGCTGGTAGCGGGGGAAGCTCCTACAATGAGCAGTTCTTC.

This clonotype has a count of ten or more. The chain employs TRBV4-2 and TRBJ2-1; TRBD2 aligns across 8 bases. This CDR3 has 15 amino acids. Per germline, CDR1 LGHNA and CDR2 YNFKEQ. The V gene end was trimmed by 1 base and the J gene end by 6 bases; junction bases not matched to a gene: 5. DNA for the CDR3: TGTGCCAGCAGCCAAGGGGGACTAGGGGCCAATGAGCAGTTCTTC. Translation gives CASSQGGLGANEQFF.

The chain has TRBV7-9 and TRBJ2-7, with TRBD2 matching 10 bases. With 2 bases clipped from V and 3 bases from J, the junction kept 4 bases outside the gene matches. CDR1 SEHNR and CDR2 FQNEAQ come from the germline V gene (reference sequence). The CDR3 sequence is 15 residues long. CDR3 in DNA: TGTGCCAGCAGCTTAATTTTAGCGGGAGGCTACGAGCAGTACTTC. This sequence encodes CASSLILAGGYEQYF.

This clonotype has a count of ten or more. The rearrangement joins TRBV24-1 to TRBJ1-2; unclear D gene. The V end lost 4 bases, the J end lost 1 base, and 6 bases lay between the germline ends. The CDR3 loop spans 13 amino acids. CDR1 and CDR2 (germline): KGHDR, SFDVKD. CDR3 protein: CATSENGNYGYTF. As DNA, the CDR3 is TGTGCCACCAGTGAGAACGGTAACTATGGCTACACCTTC.

This sequence joins TRBV5-5 and TRBJ2-1; possibly TRBD2 for D (6 bases). CDR3 size: 14 residues. The germline V gene has CDR1 SGHKS and CDR2 YYEKEE (reference sequence). V dropped 4 bases and J dropped 5 bases, with 13 bases sitting between them. The CDR3 bases are TGTGCCAGCAGCCCGGGACTGACGCACAATGAGCAGTTCTTC. This encodes CASSPGLTHNEQFF.

This clonotype has just a few counts. V is TRBV18 and J is TRBJ1-3, with D possibly TRBD1 on 6 matching bases. The CDR3 is made up of 18 amino acids. Germline V gene sequence: CDR1 KGHSH, CDR2 LQKENI. V was cut by 5 bases and J by 2 bases, with 22 bases left in between. CDR3 in amino acids: CASSTLIRQESPGNTIYF. As DNA, the CDR3 is TGTGCCAGCTCAACCCTCATTAGACAGGAGTCACCTGGAAACACCATATATTTT.

This chain uses TRBV13 with TRBJ1-2, with D perhaps TRBD1 (5 bases). With 6 bases removed from V and 6 bases from J, the gap between germline ends came to 14 bases. Germline V CDR1 and CDR2: PRHDT, FYEKMQ (reference sequence). The CDR3 is made up of 13 amino acids. CDR3 DNA: TGTGCCAGCAGAGGGACGGAGGCGGATGGCTACACCTTC. Protein sequence: CASRGTEADGYTF.

Only a few counts were recorded for this clonotype. The chain has TRBV28 and TRBJ1-5, with unresolved D. The germline V and J ends were trimmed by 3 bases and 2 bases, with 11 bases remaining between them. Germline V CDR1 and CDR2: MDHEN, SYDVKM. The CDR3 spans 15 residues. In nucleotides, the CDR3 is TGTGCCAGCAGTTTCCGTGGGCAGGGCAATCAGCCCCAGCATTTT. Translated, it gives CASSFRGQGNQPQHF. Complete variable domain (other parts from reference TRBV28 and TRBJ1-5): DVKVTQSSRYLVKRTGEKVFLECVQDMDHENMFWYRQDPGLGLRLIYFSYDVKMKEKGDIPEGYSVSREKKERFSLILESASTNQTSMYLCASSFRGQGNQPQHFGDGTRLSIL.

The sample holds many counts of this clonotype. The J gene is TRBJ2-7, the V gene TRBV12-3 or TRBV12-4; 8 positions agree with TRBD1. Germline trimming cut 6 bases from V and 2 bases from J; bases unmatched to any gene: 9. CDR3 length equals 15 residues. This CDR3 reads CASRRGTGETYEQYF. CDR3 coding DNA: TGTGCCAGCAGACGTGGGACAGGAGAGACCTACGAGCAGTACTTC.

This clonotype was seen a handful of times. The gene calls are TRBV27 and TRBJ2-3, with D uncertain. Germline values: CDR1 MNHEY, CDR2 SMNVEV (reference sequence). V was clipped by 9 bases and J by 0 bases, with 7 bases between them. The CDR3 has 12 amino acids. The CDR3 spells CASGASTDTQYF. The CDR3 nucleotides are TGTGCCAGTGGTGCTAGCACAGATACGCAGTATTTT.

This clonotype appeared many times. This chain uses TRBV18 with TRBJ2-4; a weak D match, TRBD2 (6 bases). There are 17 residues in the CDR3. Germline CDR1 reads KGHSH; CDR2 reads LQKENI. V shed 2 bases and J shed 0 bases, with 14 bases lying between them. The chain's CDR3 is CASSPVARGLAKNIQYF. The CDR3 nucleotides read TGTGCCAGCTCACCAGTGGCGAGGGGACTAGCCAAAAACATTCAGTACTTC.

This clonotype was detected only a few times. The J gene is TRBJ2-3, the V gene TRBV6-2 or TRBV6-3; 10 positions match TRBD2. The CDR3 is 14 amino acids. V shed 7 bases, J shed 5 bases, and the junction held 6 bases outside the gene matches. Germline V gene sequence: CDR1 MNHEY, CDR2 SVGEGT. CDR3: CASTSGSRQDTQYF. The CDR3, as DNA: TGTGCCAGCACTAGCGGGAGCCGACAAGATACGCAGTATTTT.

The rearrangement uses TRBV2 and TRBJ1-5; D not certain. The CDR3 extends over 17 amino acids. Germline V gene data show CDR1 as SNHLY and CDR2 as FYNNEI. Trimming took off 0 bases at V and 1 base at J, with 13 bases between the two ends. This CDR3 is CASSEAKGRPSNQPQHF. The CDR3 DNA reads TGTGCCAGCAGTGAAGCGAAGGGCAGACCCAGCAATCAGCCCCAGCATTTT. Based on the CDR3 plus reference TRBV2 and TRBJ1-5, the full variable domain is EPEVTQTPSHQVTQMGQEVILRCVPISNHLYFYWYRQILGQKVEFLVSFYNNEISEKSEIFDDQFSVERPDGSNFTLKIRSTKLEDSAMYFCASSEAKGRPSNQPQHFGDGTRLSIL.

The sample holds many counts of this clonotype. This rearrangement joins TRBV18 to TRBJ2-5; D is possibly TRBD1 (5 bases). Germline V gene sequence: CDR1 KGHSH, CDR2 LQKENI. This CDR3 is 13 amino acids long. Trimming took 4 bases from V and 3 from J, leaving 9 bases between them. Written as DNA, the CDR3 is TGTGCCAGCTCACTAGCCAGGGAAGAGACCCAGTACTTC. It yields the protein CASSLAREETQYF.

This clonotype was detected many times. The chain links TRBV19 to TRBJ2-5, with D possibly called TRBD1 or TRBD2 (6 bases each). There are 15 residues in the CDR3. Germline V lookup: CDR1 LNHDA, CDR2 SQIVND (reference sequence). Trimming pared 3 bases from V and 4 bases from J, leaving 15 bases between. The CDR3 here is CASSMAGPRGETQYF. The CDR3 DNA sequence: TGTGCCAGTAGTATGGCGGGGCCCAGGGGAGAGACCCAGTACTTC. The full variable domain, its missing parts supplied by reference TRBV19 and TRBJ2-5, is DGGITQSPKYLFRKEGQNVTLSCEQNLNHDAMYWYRQDPGQGLRLIYYSQIVNDFQKGDIAEGYSVSREKKESFPLTVTSAQKNPTAFYLCASSMAGPRGETQYFGPGTRLLVL.

The sample holds many counts of this clonotype. J is TRBJ1-4 and V is TRBV3-1; D possibly corresponds to TRBD1 (5 bases). The CDR3 extends over 14 amino acids. The V and J ends lost 1 base and 8 bases respectively, with 11 bases between them. Germline V lookup: CDR1 LGHDT, CDR2 YNNKEL (reference sequence). Here the CDR3 DNA reads TGTGCCAGCAGCCAAGTAAGGGGAGGCGAAAAACTGTTTTTT. Amino acid sequence: CASSQVRGGEKLFF.

In its sample, this clonotype was seen a few times. The chain couples TRBV9 to TRBJ2-7; TRBD2 might be the D (7 bases). Per the germline V gene, CDR1 is SGDLS and CDR2 is YYNGEE. CDR3 length equals 15 residues. Trimming stripped 4 bases from V and 3 bases from J, with 17 bases between. CDR3 sequence (DNA): TGTGCCAGCAGCCCGAGGGGGGGGGGGGGCTACGAGCAGTACTTC. Its protein is CASSPRGGGGYEQYF.

This clonotype was seen repeatedly, ten times or more. CDR3 nucleotide sequence: TGTGCCAGCAGCTCCCAGGGAGATCCTGGAAACACCATATATTTT. Translating gives CASSSQGDPGNTIYF. The chain combines TRBV7-3 with TRBJ1-3; tentatively, D is TRBD1 (5 bases). The germline V gene has CDR1 SGHTA and CDR2 FQGTGA. Trimming removed 4 bases from V and 2 bases from J, with 12 bases in between. The CDR3 runs 15 residues.

The V call is TRBV2, the J call TRBJ2-7, with TRBD2 matching 11 bases. The trim removed 4 bases at V and 0 bases at J, leaving 8 bases unmatched. The CDR3 covers 17 residues. The germline V gene encodes CDR1 SNHLY and CDR2 FYNNEI. The DNA of the CDR3 is TGTGCCAGCAGTGGACTAGCGGGAACGCACAGCTCCTACGAGCAGTACTTC. It is translated as CASSGLAGTHSSYEQYF. Complete variable domain (other parts from reference TRBV2 and TRBJ2-7): EPEVTQTPSHQVTQMGQEVILRCVPISNHLYFYWYRQILGQKVEFLVSFYNNEISEKSEIFDDQFSVERPDGSNFTLKIRSTKLEDSAMYFCASSGLAGTHSSYEQYFGPGTRLTVT.

The sample holds many counts of this clonotype. The CDR3 region is CSAGSRPGRSGYTF. CDR3 in DNA: TGCAGTGCTGGAAGCCGTCCAGGGCGGAGTGGCTACACCTTC. The chain couples TRBV20-1 to TRBJ1-2; a possible D gene is TRBD1 (5 bases). Per germline, CDR1 DFQATT and CDR2 SNEGSKA (reference sequence). This CDR3 is built from 14 residues. The V end lost 5 bases, the J end lost 7 bases, and 20 bases lay between the germline ends.

The rearrangement links TRBV5-4 to TRBJ2-2; possibly TRBD1 for D (5 bases). Per germline, CDR1 SGHNT and CDR2 YYREEE (reference sequence). This CDR3 is built from 16 residues. V was shortened by 0 bases and J by 4 bases, with 13 bases between the two germline ends. CDR3: CASSLGSQGSTGELFF. DNA of the CDR3: TGTGCCAGCAGCTTGGGGAGCCAGGGCAGCACCGGGGAGCTGTTTTTT.

The chain has TRBV12-3 or TRBV12-4 and TRBJ2-7; 7 positions match TRBD1. Near its end, the DNA agrees better with TRBJ2-5, so the J call may be wrong. The CDR3 runs 14 residues. In DNA form, the CDR3 reads TGTGCCAGCAGTGAACAGGGGTATCGAGAGACCCAGTACTTC. Translating it yields CASSEQGYRETQYF.

The table lists this clonotype with many counts. The V call is TRBV30, the J call TRBJ1-4; D uncertain. Deletions cut 0 bases from V and 5 bases from J, with 4 bases between. This CDR3 comprises 12 residues. Germline assignment: CDR1 GTSNPN and CDR2 SVGIG (reference sequence). Here the CDR3 reads CAWSVDNEKLFF. CDR3 coding DNA: TGTGCCTGGAGTGTAGACAATGAAAAACTGTTTTTT.